This T cell receptor beta chain was retrieved from a study of blood T cell repertoires in COVID-19 (dated by TCRdb to 2018 to 2020). Broadly, across the study: Samples from collaborators originated in the United States, Italy and Spain and spanned both the acute and convalescent phases of COVID-19. Sample metadata almost always included a de-identified subject ID, COVID-19 status, age in years and sex. Where available, HLA class I and class II types were taken from metadata supplied by the sample provider and were not determined by assay-based typing. Samples were obtained from the ongoing ImmuneRACE study (first 160 participants) and from 1,254 subjects provided by 6 global collaborators. The prospective study material was composed of cDNA or gDNA derived from T cells, B-cell-depleted T cells, or PBMCs. A freely available public database, intended as a resource for researchers studying the immune response to SARS-CoV-2, is where the repertoires were released. Subjects who had been exposed to COVID-19, were actively infected with it, or had recovered from it provided the deeply sampled blood TCRbeta repertoires that made up the dataset. Overall study results and their limits: The quantity of clinical and demographic metadata differed by source and by participant and was supplied without curation.

TCRbeta CDR3 regions were amplified from genomic DNA using the immunoSEQ Assay, a bias-controlled multiplex PCR. The original pipeline was this. Within the assay, amplification of reference gene primers was used to estimate how many nucleated cells each sample contained. To quantify the absolute abundance of each unique TCRbeta CDR3 rearrangement, sequence reads were collapsed and filtered. For each sample, productive Simpson clonality was calculated as the square root of Simpson's diversity index over productive rearrangements. TCRdb took this table from immuneACCESS and kept in-frame rearrangements with V and J called. Such tables lack part of the clones; where checked against another copy, unresolved V genes explain under half of the gap, and the rest is unexplained. V and J calls and clone size are those listed in that table; D and trimming were worked out from the DNA. This sample holds roughly 87,000 clones; about 80% were observed only once. Clones ranked in the top ten supply roughly 4.2% of the sample.

Whole blood was collected in K2EDTA tubes by collaborating institutions according to the institutions' own protocols. For TCRbeta analysis, collaborator samples were shipped as frozen whole blood, as isolated PBMCs, or as DNA extracted from either sample type. In the case of this clone: This receptor's antigen is unknown. Per-base quality was not reported, and no clone a single base away is much larger than it.

This sequence originates from a woman between 45 and 65 years old with acute or convalescent COVID-19. The sequencing input was peripheral blood.

CDR3 sequence: CASSLVGGGAGANVLTF. The DNA sequence is TGTGCCAGCAGCTTAGTTGGAGGGGGCGCCGGGGCCAACGTCCTGACTTTC. The chain links TRBV7-2 with TRBJ2-6; a weak D assignment points to TRBD1 (7 bases agree). The CDR3 numbers 17 residues from cysteine through phenylalanine. The read is trimmed to its CDR3 DNA, 51 bases read in frame from base 1. Per the germline V gene, SGHTA is the CDR1 and FQGNSA is the CDR2. Trimming costs V 1 base and J 4 bases, and their ends lie 14 bases apart.